This TCR beta chain stems from a study of blood T cell repertoires in COVID-19. CDR3 length equals 15 residues. Looked up from germline, CDR1 is LGHNA and CDR2 is YNFKEQ. The V end lost 6 bases, the J end lost 0 bases, and 12 bases lay between the germline ends. Sequencing was performed with immunoSEQ multiplex PCR; in TCRdb, only in-frame clones are kept and a portion is missing. The repertoire holds under 250,000 clones, with 81% as singletons. Sequenced input: peripheral blood. The receptor comes from a woman older than 75 with acute or convalescent COVID-19. The rearrangement joins TRBV4-2 to TRBJ2-1; no clear D gene. As DNA, the CDR3 is TGTGCCAGCAGGCCTGCTGCGCCCTCCTACAATGAGCAGTTCTTC. Its protein product is CASRPAAPSYNEQFF.